This T cell receptor (beta chain) was profiled in a study of shared clonotypes between healthy human individuals. Study-wide findings and caveats: Shared across a few donors were about 4.8% of the naive CD4 clonotypes.

V lost 3 bases, J lost 1 base, and 14 bases stayed unmatched. Germline V gene lookup returns CDR1 MGHRA and CDR2 YSYEKL. The CDR3 extends over 19 amino acids. Naivety among CD8 cells was defined by CD45RO negativity and positive CCR7 selection, thereby excluding terminally differentiated effector memory CD45RA+ cells. Only in-frame clones appear in the TCRdb table, and some are missing; sequencing was by immunoSEQ multiplex PCR. The sample has nearly 2 million clones; approximately 95% are singletons. Comments on this clone: Its antigen is currently unknown.

This sequence originates from a man aged 18-30 years in good health. The source material was naive CD8+ T cells sorted from blood. The rearrangement links TRBV4-1 to TRBJ1-1, with TRBD1 matching over 10 bases. In DNA form, the CDR3 reads TGCGCCAGCAGCCAGGGGGACAGGGGTCGGTGGGGATCGAACACTGAAGCTTTCTTT. Protein sequence: CASSQGDRGRWGSNTEAFF.